The rows below give T cell receptor beta chains drawn from one sample of a study of blood T cell repertoires in COVID-19. Only in-frame clones appear in the TCRdb table, and some are missing; sequencing was by immunoSEQ multiplex PCR. The sample shows some 250,000 clones, around four fifths of them seen only once. Material: peripheral blood. The receptors shown here come from a man in his forties with active or convalescent COVID-19. CDR3s include the opening cysteine and the closing phenylalanine or tryptophan. Fields, in order: CDR3 protein, V gene, J gene.

CDR3: CSVTRGQIFYEQYF; V: TRBV29-1; J: TRBJ2-7
CDR3: CAWSGGDPDTQYF; V: TRBV30; J: TRBJ2-3
CDR3: CASSLVGGVRTSYEQYF; V: TRBV11-2; J: TRBJ2-7
CDR3: CASRGRLSDTQYF; V: TRBV7-9; J: TRBJ2-3
CDR3: CASRPYSTDTQYF; V: TRBV27; J: TRBJ2-3
CDR3: CATSDRTEQFF; V: TRBV24-1; J: TRBJ2-1
CDR3: CASRRTVNQPQHF; V: TRBV6-5; J: TRBJ1-5
CDR3: CASSLGTENGETQYF; V: TRBV28; J: TRBJ2-5
CDR3: CASSSGLVRNEQFF; V: TRBV7-2; J: TRBJ2-1
CDR3: CASSGTGNYEQYF; V: TRBV10-2; J: TRBJ2-7
CDR3: CASSPDRGKNTEAFF; V: TRBV18; J: TRBJ1-1
CDR3: CASSPRQVGYEQYF; V: TRBV11-3; J: TRBJ2-7
CDR3: CASSSGQAVADTQYF; V: TRBV5-5; J: TRBJ2-3
CDR3: CASSSIPPGEKLFF; V: TRBV6-6; J: TRBJ1-4
CDR3: CASSPRSGFYHGYTF; V: TRBV5-4; J: TRBJ1-2
CDR3: CASSYSRTGNEQYF; V: TRBV6-5; J: TRBJ2-7
CDR3: CASSQAGQIRATEAFF; V: TRBV3-1/TRBV3-2; J: TRBJ1-1
CDR3: CASSQGWGVNTEAFF; V: TRBV18; J: TRBJ1-1
CDR3: CAIRDLGQGKDGYTF; V: TRBV10-3; J: TRBJ1-2
CDR3: CASKATGDTQYF; V: TRBV6-5; J: TRBJ2-3
CDR3: CASSQDRGGREQFF; V: TRBV4-2; J: TRBJ2-1
CDR3: CASSPPGGAGDTGELFF; V: TRBV18; J: TRBJ2-2
CDR3: CASSTGGFTDTQYF; V: TRBV19; J: TRBJ2-3
CDR3: CASSPLRGVMETQYF; V: TRBV5-1; J: TRBJ2-5
CDR3: CASSRTGTGNTIYF; V: TRBV11-3; J: TRBJ1-3
CDR3: CASSRGGEKLFF; V: TRBV7-9; J: TRBJ1-4
CDR3: CASSFGASTDTQYF; V: TRBV5-5; J: TRBJ2-3
CDR3: CASSSQTRNTGELFF; V: TRBV7-6; J: TRBJ2-2
CDR3: CASSPKGQGGNTIYF; V: TRBV11-2; J: TRBJ1-3
CDR3: CASSNRERNTEAFF; V: TRBV19; J: TRBJ1-1
CDR3: CASSNLLAGGAGELFF; V: TRBV19; J: TRBJ2-2
CDR3: CATGTANSPLHF; V: TRBV10-3; J: TRBJ1-6
CDR3: CASSLQATNYGYTF; V: TRBV5-1; J: TRBJ1-2
CDR3: CASSPGGRDQPQHF; V: TRBV5-1; J: TRBJ1-5
CDR3: CAWSGGTSGSKDTQYF; V: TRBV30; J: TRBJ2-3
CDR3: CASSFGQGALAEAFF; V: TRBV6-2/TRBV6-3; J: TRBJ1-1
CDR3: CASGLGRPGDTEAFF; V: TRBV12-5; J: TRBJ1-1
CDR3: CATSDLSGSPHNEQFF; V: TRBV24-1; J: TRBJ2-1
CDR3: CAWNRLGKNIQYF; V: TRBV30; J: TRBJ2-4
CDR3: CASADSPGTSPGNTIYF; V: TRBV7-9; J: TRBJ1-3
CDR3: CASSLGQESSYEQYF; V: TRBV5-1; J: TRBJ2-7
CDR3: CAWSPPSWETQYF; V: TRBV30; J: TRBJ2-5
CDR3: CASSVASENTGELFF; V: TRBV9; J: TRBJ2-2
CDR3: CAWRGGAGGSYNEQFF; V: TRBV30; J: TRBJ2-1
CDR3: CASSLAISSYEQYF; V: TRBV6-5; J: TRBJ2-7
CDR3: CASSTKTTGGTEAFF; V: TRBV21-1; J: TRBJ1-1
CDR3: CATLQGVTEAFF; V: TRBV6-5; J: TRBJ1-1
CDR3: CATSRGDGRYYGYTF; V: TRBV15; J: TRBJ1-2
CDR3: CASSYSWTGGESYTF; V: TRBV6-5; J: TRBJ1-2
CDR3: CASSYEQGSNEQFF; V: TRBV6-2/TRBV6-3; J: TRBJ2-1
CDR3: CASSLARGNEQFF; V: TRBV5-4; J: TRBJ2-1
CDR3: CASTQGQGIEAFF; V: TRBV19; J: TRBJ1-1
CDR3: CASSPPGQSVYGYTF; V: TRBV5-6; J: TRBJ1-2
CDR3: CASSLTTGGAWGANVLTF; V: TRBV4-1; J: TRBJ2-6